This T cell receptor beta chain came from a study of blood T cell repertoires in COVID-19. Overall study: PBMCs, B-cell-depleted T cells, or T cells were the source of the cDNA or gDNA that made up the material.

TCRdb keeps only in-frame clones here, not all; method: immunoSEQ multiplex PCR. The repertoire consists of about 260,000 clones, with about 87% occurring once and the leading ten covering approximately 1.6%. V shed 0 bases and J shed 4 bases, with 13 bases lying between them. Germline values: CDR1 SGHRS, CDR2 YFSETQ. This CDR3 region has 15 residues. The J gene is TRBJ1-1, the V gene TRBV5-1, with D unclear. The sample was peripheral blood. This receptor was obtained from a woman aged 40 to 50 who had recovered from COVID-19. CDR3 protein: CASSLAAGVGTEAFF. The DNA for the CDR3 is TGCGCCAGCAGCTTGGCCGCCGGGGTCGGCACTGAAGCTTTCTTT. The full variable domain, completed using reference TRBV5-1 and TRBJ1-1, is KAGVTQTPRYLIKTRGQQVTLSCSPISGHRSVSWYQQTPGQGLQFLFEYFSETQRNKGNFPGRFSGRQFSNSRSEMNVSTLELGDSALYLCASSLAAGVGTEAFFGQGTRLTVV.